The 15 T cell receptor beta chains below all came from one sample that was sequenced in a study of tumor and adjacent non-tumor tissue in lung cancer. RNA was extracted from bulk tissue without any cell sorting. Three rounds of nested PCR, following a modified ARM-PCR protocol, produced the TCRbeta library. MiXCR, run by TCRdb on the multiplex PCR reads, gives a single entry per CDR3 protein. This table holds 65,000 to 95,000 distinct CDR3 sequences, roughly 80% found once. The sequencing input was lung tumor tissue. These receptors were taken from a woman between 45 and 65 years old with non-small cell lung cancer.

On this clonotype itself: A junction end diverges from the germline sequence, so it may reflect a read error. CDR3 nucleotides: TGTGCCAGAAGTTACTGGACAGGGAGTTCACCCCTCCACTTT. Protein: CARSYWTGSSPLHF. This chain links TRBV6-5 with TRBJ1-6, with 8 bases identical to TRBD1. CDR1 and CDR2 (germline): MNHEY, SVGAGI. The CDR3 covers 14 residues.

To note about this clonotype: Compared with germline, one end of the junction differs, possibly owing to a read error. The CDR3 protein is CVSNDPASEQYF. The CDR3 nucleotides are TGTGTCAGCAACGACCCCGCGTCCGAGCAGTACTTC. The chain couples TRBV6-1 to TRBJ2-7, with D uncertain. This CDR3 comprises 12 residues. Germline CDR1 MNHNS, CDR2 SASEGT.

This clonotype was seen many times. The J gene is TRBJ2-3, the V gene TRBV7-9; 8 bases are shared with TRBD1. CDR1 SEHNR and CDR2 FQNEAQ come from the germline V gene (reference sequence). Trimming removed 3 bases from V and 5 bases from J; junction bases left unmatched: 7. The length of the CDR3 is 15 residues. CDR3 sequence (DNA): TGTGCCAGCAGCTTCCGGACAGGGTTTGGAGATACGCAGTATTTT. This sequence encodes CASSFRTGFGDTQYF.

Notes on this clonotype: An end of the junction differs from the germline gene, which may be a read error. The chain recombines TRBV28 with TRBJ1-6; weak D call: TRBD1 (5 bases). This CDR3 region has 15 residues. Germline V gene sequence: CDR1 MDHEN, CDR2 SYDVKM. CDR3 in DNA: TGTGTCAGCAGTTCACCCAGGGTCCTGGGTTCACCCCTCCACTTT. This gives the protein CVSSSPRVLGSPLHF.

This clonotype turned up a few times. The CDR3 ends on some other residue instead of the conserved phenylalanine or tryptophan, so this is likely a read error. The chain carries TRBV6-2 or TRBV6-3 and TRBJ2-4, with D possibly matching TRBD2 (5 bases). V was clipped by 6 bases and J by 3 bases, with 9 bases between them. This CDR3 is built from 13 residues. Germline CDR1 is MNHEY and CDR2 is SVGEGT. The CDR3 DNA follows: TGTGCCAGCAGGACTGGAGGCAAAAACATTCAGTACCTC. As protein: CASRTGGKNIQYL.

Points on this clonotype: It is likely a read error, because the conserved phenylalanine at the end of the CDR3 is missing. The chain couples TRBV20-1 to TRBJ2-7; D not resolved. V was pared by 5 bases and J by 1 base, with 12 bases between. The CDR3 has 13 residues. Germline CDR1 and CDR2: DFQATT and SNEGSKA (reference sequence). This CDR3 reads CSASSVRSYEQYL. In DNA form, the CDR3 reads TGCAGTGCTTCTTCGGTTAGGTCCTACGAGCAGTACTTA.

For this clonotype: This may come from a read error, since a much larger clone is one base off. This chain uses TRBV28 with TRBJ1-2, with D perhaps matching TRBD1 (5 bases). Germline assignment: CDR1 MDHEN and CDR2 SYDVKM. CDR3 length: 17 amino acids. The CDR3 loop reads CASSSPGAQGSNNGYTF. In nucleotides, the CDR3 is TGTGCCAGCAGTTCCCCCGGGGCCCAAGGTTCTAACAATGGCTACACCTTC.

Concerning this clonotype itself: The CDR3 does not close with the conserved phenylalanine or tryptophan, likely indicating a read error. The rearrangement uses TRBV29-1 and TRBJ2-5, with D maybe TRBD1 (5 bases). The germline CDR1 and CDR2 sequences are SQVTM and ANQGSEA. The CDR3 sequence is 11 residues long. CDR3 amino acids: CSVVQTENQYS. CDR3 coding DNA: TGCAGCGTTGTCCAGACAGAGAACCAGTACTCC.

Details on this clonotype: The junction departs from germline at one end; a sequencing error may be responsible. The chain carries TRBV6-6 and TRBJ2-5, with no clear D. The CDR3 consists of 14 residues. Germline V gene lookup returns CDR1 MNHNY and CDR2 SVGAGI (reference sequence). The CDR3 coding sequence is TGTGCCAGCAGTTACCCGGGCGGCCGAGAGACCCTGTACTTC. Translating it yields CASSYPGGRETLYF.

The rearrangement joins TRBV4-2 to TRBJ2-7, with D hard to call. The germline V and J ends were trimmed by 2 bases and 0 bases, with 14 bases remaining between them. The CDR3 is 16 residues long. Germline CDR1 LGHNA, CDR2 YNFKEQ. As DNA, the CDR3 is TGTGCCAGCAGCCAACTATCGCCCCAGAGCTCCTACGAGCAGTACTTC. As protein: CASSQLSPQSSYEQYF.

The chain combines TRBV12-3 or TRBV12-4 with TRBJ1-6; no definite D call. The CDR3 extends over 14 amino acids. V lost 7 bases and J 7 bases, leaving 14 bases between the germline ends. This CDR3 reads CASNITEANSPLHF. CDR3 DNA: TGTGCCAGCAATATAACCGAGGCAAATTCACCCCTCCACTTT.

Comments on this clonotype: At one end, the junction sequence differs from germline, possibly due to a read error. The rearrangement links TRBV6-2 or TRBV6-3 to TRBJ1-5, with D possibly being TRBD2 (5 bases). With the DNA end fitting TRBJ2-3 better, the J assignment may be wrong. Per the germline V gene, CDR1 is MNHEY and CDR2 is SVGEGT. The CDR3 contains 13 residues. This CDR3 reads CTSPGVGCQPQYF. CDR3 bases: TGTACCAGCCCCGGGGTAGGGTGTCAGCCCCAGTATTTT.

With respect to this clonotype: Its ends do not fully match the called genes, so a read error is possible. CDR3 sequence (DNA): TGTAGTGCTCGGGACAGACGGGGTAAGACTGAAGCTTTCTTT. Its protein is CSARDRRGKTEAFF. The rearrangement links TRBV20-1 to TRBJ1-1; 7 nucleotides agree with TRBD1. In germline, CDR1 is DFQATT, CDR2 SNEGSKA (reference sequence). The CDR3 covers 14 residues.

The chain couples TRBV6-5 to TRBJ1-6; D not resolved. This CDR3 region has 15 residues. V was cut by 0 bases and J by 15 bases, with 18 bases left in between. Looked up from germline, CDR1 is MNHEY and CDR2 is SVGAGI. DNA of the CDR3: TGTGCCAGCAGTTACTCTGTGTCACAAACGCTGTACCTCCACTTT. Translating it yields CASSYSVSQTLYLHF.

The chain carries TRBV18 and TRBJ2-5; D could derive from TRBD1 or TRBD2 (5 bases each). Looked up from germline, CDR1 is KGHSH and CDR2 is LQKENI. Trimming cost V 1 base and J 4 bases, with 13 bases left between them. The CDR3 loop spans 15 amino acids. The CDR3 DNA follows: TGTGCCAGCTCACCACGGAGGACATGCCGAGAGACCCAGTACTTC. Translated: CASSPRRTCRETQYF.